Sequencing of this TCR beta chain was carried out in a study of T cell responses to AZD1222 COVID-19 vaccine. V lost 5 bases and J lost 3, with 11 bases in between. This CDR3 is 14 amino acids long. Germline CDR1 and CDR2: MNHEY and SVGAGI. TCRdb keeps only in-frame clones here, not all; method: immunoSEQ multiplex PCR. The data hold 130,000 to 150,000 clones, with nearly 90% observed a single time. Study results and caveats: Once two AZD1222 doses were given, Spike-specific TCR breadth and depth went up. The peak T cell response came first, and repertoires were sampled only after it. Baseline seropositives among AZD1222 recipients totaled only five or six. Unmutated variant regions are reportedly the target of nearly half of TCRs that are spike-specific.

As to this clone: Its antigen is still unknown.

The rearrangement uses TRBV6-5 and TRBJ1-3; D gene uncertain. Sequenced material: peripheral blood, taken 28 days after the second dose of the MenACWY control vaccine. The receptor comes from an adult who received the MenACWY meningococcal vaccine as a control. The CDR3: CASSNAGVGNTIYF. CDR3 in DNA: TGTGCCAGCAGTAACGCGGGAGTTGGAAACACCATATATTTT.